This is a list of T cell receptor beta chains from one sample in a study of blood T cell repertoires in COVID-19. Libraries were prepared by immunoSEQ multiplex PCR; TCRdb keeps only in-frame clonotypes and omits some of them. The sample includes 110,000 to 150,000 clones, around 83% of them seen just once. What was sequenced was peripheral blood. All receptors come from a man in his sixties with active or convalescent COVID-19. The CDR3 runs from the conserved cysteine through the conserved F or W. The D gene is left open where the match is weak. Clone size is not always given. Where it is, it says once, few, many or a class for expanded clones.

>NA|TRBJ2-1|NA|TRBV5-4
CASSSLHREGSDNEQFF
TGTGCCAGCAGCTCCCTGCACCGGGAAGGTAGTGACAATGAGCAGTTCTTC
>NA|TRBJ2-1|few|TRBV27
CASSPWTLYNEQFF
TGTGCCAGCAGTCCGTGGACATTATACAATGAGCAGTTCTTC
>NA|TRBJ1-2|NA|TRBV5-5
CASSWSGQKPYGYTF
TGTGCCAGCAGCTGGAGCGGACAGAAACCCTATGGCTACACCTTC
>NA|TRBJ2-1|NA|TRBV6-5
CASSYSRREGNNEQFF
TGTGCCAGCAGTTACTCGAGAAGAGAGGGCAATAATGAGCAGTTCTTC
>TRBD1|TRBJ1-2|NA|TRBV18
CASSLGQGAYGYTF
TGTGCCAGCTCACTCGGACAGGGGGCCTATGGCTACACCTTC
>TRBD2|TRBJ2-5|NA|TRBV4-3
CASSQDSGSSSGGAETQYF
TGCGCCAGCAGCCAAGATAGCGGTTCGTCTAGCGGGGGGGCAGAGACCCAGTACTTC
>TRBD2|TRBJ2-3|NA|TRBV11-3
CASSSGTSGRSEDTQYF
TGTGCCAGCAGCTCCGGGACTAGCGGGAGAAGTGAAGATACGCAGTATTTT
>TRBD1|TRBJ1-2|NA|TRBV4-3
CASSRVPGTGDSYGYTF
TGCGCCAGCAGCCGGGTTCCCGGGACAGGGGATTCCTATGGCTACACCTTC
>NA|TRBJ2-2|few|TRBV5-1
CASSLVFANTGELFF
TGCGCCAGCAGCTTGGTATTCGCGAACACCGGGGAGCTGTTTTTT
>NA|TRBJ1-6|NA|TRBV6-5
CASSMFSNSPLHF
TGTGCCAGCAGTATGTTTAGCAATTCACCCCTCCACTTT
>TRBD1|TRBJ1-4|NA|TRBV7-9
CASSLAQGVTELFF
TGTGCCAGCAGCTTAGCTCAGGGGGTTACGGAACTGTTTTTT
>TRBD2|TRBJ2-2|NA|TRBV6-2/TRBV6-3
CASSGLAGWGNTGELFF
TGTGCCAGCAGTGGACTAGCGGGATGGGGGAACACCGGGGAGCTGTTTTTT
>NA|TRBJ2-5|NA|TRBV2
CASRRGISVGSQETQYF
TGTGCCAGCAGACGCGGGATATCGGTGGGCAGTCAAGAGACCCAGTACTTC
>TRBD1|TRBJ1-3|NA|TRBV4-1
CASSSRDSTGNTIYF
TGCGCCAGCAGCTCCCGGGACAGTACTGGAAACACCATATATTTT
>NA|TRBJ1-2|NA|TRBV5-1
CASSASGRSGYTF
TGCGCCAGCAGCGCATCGGGGAGAAGTGGCTACACCTTC
>NA|TRBJ1-1|NA|TRBV18
CASSLSGVGTEAFF
TGTGCCAGCTCACTAAGCGGGGTTGGTACTGAAGCTTTCTTT
>NA|TRBJ1-5|NA|TRBV7-6
CASSLGGQPNQPQHF
TGTGCCAGCAGCTTAGGTGGACAGCCTAATCAGCCCCAGCATTTT
>NA|TRBJ1-4|NA|TRBV12-5
CASGYPGEKLFF
TGTGCTAGTGGCTACCCGGGGGAAAAACTGTTTTTT
>NA|TRBJ1-1|NA|TRBV13
CASSPRQSTEAFF
TGTGCCAGCAGCCCTAGACAGTCCACTGAAGCTTTCTTT
>NA|TRBJ1-3|NA|TRBV5-6
CASRARGTAGNTIYF
TGTGCCAGCAGGGCCCGGGGGACTGCTGGAAACACCATATATTTT
>NA|TRBJ2-2|once|TRBV6-5
CASRRSGVGTGELFF
TGTGCCAGCAGACGGTCGGGGGTGGGCACCGGGGAGCTGTTTTTT
>TRBD2|TRBJ2-1|NA|TRBV18
CASSPPNSAGGLNNEQFF
TGTGCCAGCTCACCACCGAATTCCGCGGGAGGGCTAAATAATGAGCAGTTCTTC
>NA|TRBJ2-2|NA|TRBV9
CASSVRGLGTGELFF
TGTGCCAGCAGCGTGCGGGGGCTCGGCACCGGGGAGCTGTTTTTT
>NA|TRBJ2-2|NA|TRBV3-1/TRBV3-2
CASSQYRVGELFF
TGTGCCAGCAGCCAGTACAGGGTCGGGGAGCTGTTTTTT
>NA|TRBJ1-1|NA|TRBV18
CASSEYQGNTEAFF
TGTGCCAGCTCCGAGTACCAGGGGAACACTGAAGCTTTCTTT
>NA|TRBJ1-4|NA|TRBV9
CASSEDQGTNEKLFF
TGTGCCAGCAGCGAGGATCAGGGCACTAATGAAAAACTGTTTTTT
>TRBD2|TRBJ2-1|NA|TRBV19
CASSMASGGAGEQFF
TGTGCCAGTAGTATGGCTAGCGGGGGGGCTGGGGAGCAGTTCTTC
>TRBD2|TRBJ2-1|NA|TRBV19
CASNQREGGNEQFF
TGTGCCAGTAACCAGCGGGAGGGTGGAAATGAGCAGTTCTTC
>NA|TRBJ1-2|NA|TRBV30
CAWSQGTYGYTF
TGTGCCTGGAGCCAGGGTACCTATGGCTACACCTTC
>TRBD1|TRBJ2-2|NA|TRBV18
CASSRQGPNTGELFF
TGTGCCAGCTCTCGACAGGGCCCCAACACCGGGGAGCTGTTTTTT
>NA|TRBJ2-2|NA|TRBV4-3
CASSPLTSGNTGELFF
TGCGCCAGCAGCCCGCTGACTAGTGGGAACACCGGGGAGCTGTTTTTT
>TRBD2|TRBJ2-7|NA|TRBV4-1
CASSPAGRRSSYEQYF
TGCGCCAGCAGCCCAGCGGGACGGAGGAGCTCCTACGAGCAGTACTTC